The clone carrying this T cell receptor beta chain was counted only a few times. This sample is part of a study of shared clonotypes between healthy human individuals. Each cell subset's genomic DNA was divided evenly among several immunoSEQ plates. The sequenced material, unsorted PBMC DNA, was run on ten immunoSEQ deep assay plates. Assay used: immunoSEQ multiplex PCR; TCRdb lists only in-frame clones, some missing. The data hold 400,000 to 600,000 clones, with approximately 79% observed a single time. The CDR3 runs to 15 residues. Germline CDR1 MDHEN, CDR2 SYDVKM. V was clipped by 5 bases and J by 3 bases; unmatched bases: 9.

J is TRBJ2-7 and V is TRBV28; TRBD2 matches at 8 bases. The source is a woman aged 40-49 years in good health. Some clones in this sample may be carry-over from other donors' samples. The specimen sequenced was PBMCs. The CDR3 DNA reads TGTGCCAGCAGTCTCCCCGGGGGGGCGGGCTACGAGCAGTACTTC. This gives the protein CASSLPGGAGYEQYF. The whole variable domain, remainder taken from reference TRBV28 and TRBJ2-7, is DVKVTQSSRYLVKRTGEKVFLECVQDMDHENMFWYRQDPGLGLRLIYFSYDVKMKEKGDIPEGYSVSREKKERFSLILESASTNQTSMYLCASSLPGGAGYEQYFGPGTRLTVT.